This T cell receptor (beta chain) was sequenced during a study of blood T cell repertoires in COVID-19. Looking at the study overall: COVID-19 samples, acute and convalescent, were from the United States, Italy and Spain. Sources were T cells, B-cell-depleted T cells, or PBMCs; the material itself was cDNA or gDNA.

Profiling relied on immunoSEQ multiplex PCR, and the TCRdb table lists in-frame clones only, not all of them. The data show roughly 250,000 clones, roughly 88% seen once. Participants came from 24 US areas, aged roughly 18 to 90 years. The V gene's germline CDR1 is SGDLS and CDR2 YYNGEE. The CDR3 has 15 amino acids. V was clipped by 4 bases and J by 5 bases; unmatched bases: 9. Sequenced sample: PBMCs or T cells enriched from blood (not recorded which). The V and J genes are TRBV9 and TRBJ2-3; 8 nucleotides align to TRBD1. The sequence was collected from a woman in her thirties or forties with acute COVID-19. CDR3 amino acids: CASSFSGTGRDTQYF. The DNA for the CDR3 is TGTGCCAGCAGCTTCTCCGGGACAGGAAGAGATACGCAGTATTTT. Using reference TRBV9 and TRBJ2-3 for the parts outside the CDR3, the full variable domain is DSGVTQTPKHLITATGQRVTLRCSPRSGDLSVYWYQQSLDQGLQFLIQYYNGEERAKGNILERFSAQQFPDLHSELNLSSLELGDSALYFCASSFSGTGRDTQYFGPGTRLTVL.